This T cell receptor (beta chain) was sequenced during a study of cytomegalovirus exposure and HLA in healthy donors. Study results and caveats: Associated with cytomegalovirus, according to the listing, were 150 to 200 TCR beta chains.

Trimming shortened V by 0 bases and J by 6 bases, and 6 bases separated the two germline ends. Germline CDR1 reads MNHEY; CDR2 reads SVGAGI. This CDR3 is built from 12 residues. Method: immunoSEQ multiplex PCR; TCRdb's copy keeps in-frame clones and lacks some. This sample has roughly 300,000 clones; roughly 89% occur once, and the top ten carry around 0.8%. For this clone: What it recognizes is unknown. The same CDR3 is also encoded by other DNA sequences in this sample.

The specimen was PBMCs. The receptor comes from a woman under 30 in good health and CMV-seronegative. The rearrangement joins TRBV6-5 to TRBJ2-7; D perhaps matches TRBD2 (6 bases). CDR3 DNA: TGTGCCAGCAGTTACTCGGGGGGCGAGCAGTACTTC. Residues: CASSYSGGEQYF.